The rows below give T cell receptor beta chains drawn from one sample of a study of graft-versus-host responses after intestinal transplantation. The antigens these receptors bind are not known. Only in-frame clones appear in the TCRdb table, and some are missing; sequencing was by immunoSEQ multiplex PCR. Of 65,000 to 90,000 clones detected, roughly 90% appear once; the ten largest clones hold nearly 2.5%. Material: unstimulated CD8+ T cells sorted from spleen or lymph node cells, obtained before intestinal transplant. The receptors derive from a human donor who received an intestinal transplant. The CDR3 runs from the conserved cysteine through the conserved F or W. The D gene is left open where the match is weak. Some rows mark clone size as missing; the rest say once, few, many or name a class of expanded clone.

j_call,d_call,v_call,clone_size,cdr3_aa,cdr3_nt
TRBJ1-1,NA,TRBV7-8,NA,CASSLALPGATEAFF,TGTGCCAGCAGCTTAGCTCTCCCCGGTGCCACTGAAGCTTTCTTT
TRBJ1-2,TRBD1,TRBV27,NA,CASSPGTGYGYTF,TGTGCCAGCAGTCCCGGGACAGGGTATGGCTACACCTTC
TRBJ1-1,NA,TRBV5-5,NA,CASSFPGNTEAFF,TGTGCCAGCAGCTTTCCAGGGAACACTGAAGCTTTCTTT
TRBJ1-2,NA,TRBV25-1,once,CASIGANF,TGTGCCAGCATAGGGGCCAACTTC
TRBJ2-7,NA,TRBV9,NA,CASSVVGGPDEQYF,TGTGCCAGCAGCGTAGTGGGGGGACCCGACGAGCAGTACTTC
TRBJ2-4,NA,TRBV9,NA,CASTRGGSRKNIQYF,TGTGCCAGCACCCGAGGTGGGAGTCGGAAAAACATTCAGTACTTC
TRBJ1-2,NA,TRBV29-1,NA,CSVEGGREGYTF,TGCAGCGTTGAAGGGGGGAGGGAAGGCTACACCTTC
TRBJ2-5,NA,TRBV9,NA,CASSALGQTQETQYF,TGTGCCAGCAGCGCCCTCGGACAGACCCAAGAGACCCAGTACTTC
TRBJ2-3,NA,TRBV11-2,NA,CASSFFAGDTQYF,TGTGCCAGCAGCTTTTTTGCGGGAGATACGCAGTATTTT
TRBJ2-1,TRBD2,TRBV19,NA,CASSGREELYNEQFF,TGTGCCAGTAGTGGGCGGGAGGAATTATACAATGAGCAGTTCTTC
TRBJ2-7,NA,TRBV5-1,once,CASSLAPDSYEQYF,TGCGCCAGCAGCTTGGCCCCCGACAGTTACGAGCAGTACTTC
TRBJ2-7,NA,TRBV28,NA,CATVLQDSCRLAYSYEQYF,TGTGCCACCGTACTACAGGATTCTTGTCGGCTTGCTTACTCCTACGAGCAGTACTTC
TRBJ2-7,TRBD2,TRBV4-1,NA,CASSQELAESYEQYF,TGCGCCAGCAGCCAAGAACTAGCGGAGTCCTACGAGCAGTACTTC
TRBJ2-2,NA,TRBV2,NA,CASSPGNTGELFF,TGTGCCAGCAGCCCAGGGAACACCGGGGAGCTGTTTTTT
TRBJ2-7,TRBD2,TRBV10-2,NA,CASSEDSGGYPYEQYF,TGCGCCAGCAGTGAGGATAGCGGGGGATACCCCTACGAGCAGTACTTC
TRBJ2-3,TRBD2,TRBV7-9,NA,CASSHPTSGATDTQYF,TGTGCCAGCAGCCACCCGACTAGCGGGGCCACAGATACGCAGTATTTT
TRBJ2-1,TRBD2,TRBV2,NA,CASSGLAVHNEQFF,TGTGCCAGCAGCGGACTAGCGGTTCACAATGAGCAGTTCTTC
TRBJ2-1,TRBD2,TRBV5-6,NA,CASSLGASGGADEQFF,TGTGCCAGCAGCTTAGGCGCTAGCGGGGGGGCCGATGAGCAGTTCTTC
TRBJ1-4,TRBD1,TRBV6-1,NA,CASRTGQTNEKLFF,TGTGCCAGCAGAACGGGACAGACTAATGAAAAACTGTTTTTT
TRBJ1-2,TRBD1,TRBV9,NA,CASSVVGQGPLNYGYTF,TGTGCCAGCAGCGTAGTCGGACAGGGGCCCCTGAACTATGGCTACACCTTC
TRBJ2-7,NA,TRBV7-9,NA,CASSARGGIWVEQYF,TGTGCCAGCAGCGCCCGGGGAGGTATCTGGGTCGAGCAGTACTTC
TRBJ1-4,NA,TRBV5-1,NA,CASSPRGADATNEKLFF,TGCGCCAGCAGCCCCCGGGGGGCAGATGCAACTAATGAAAAACTGTTTTTT